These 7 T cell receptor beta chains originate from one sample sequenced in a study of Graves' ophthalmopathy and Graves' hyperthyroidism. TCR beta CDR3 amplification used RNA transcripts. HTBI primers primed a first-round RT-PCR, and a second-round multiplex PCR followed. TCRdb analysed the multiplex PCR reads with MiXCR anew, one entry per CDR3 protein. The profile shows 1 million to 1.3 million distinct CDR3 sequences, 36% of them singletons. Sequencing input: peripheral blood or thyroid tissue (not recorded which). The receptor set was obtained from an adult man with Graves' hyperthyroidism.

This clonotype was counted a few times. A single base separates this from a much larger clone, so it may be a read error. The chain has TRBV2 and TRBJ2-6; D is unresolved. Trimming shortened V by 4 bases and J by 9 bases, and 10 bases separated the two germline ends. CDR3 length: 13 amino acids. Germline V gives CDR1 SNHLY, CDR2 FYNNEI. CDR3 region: CASSGLGFNVLTF. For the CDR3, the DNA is TGTGCCAGCAGTGGACTGGGGTTCAACGTCCTGACTTTC.

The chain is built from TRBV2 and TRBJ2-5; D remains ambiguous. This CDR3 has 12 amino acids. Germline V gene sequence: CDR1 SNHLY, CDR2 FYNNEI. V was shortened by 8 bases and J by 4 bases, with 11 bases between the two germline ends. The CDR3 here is CASGYSTETQYF. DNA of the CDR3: TGTGCCAGCGGATATTCGACAGAGACCCAGTACTTC.

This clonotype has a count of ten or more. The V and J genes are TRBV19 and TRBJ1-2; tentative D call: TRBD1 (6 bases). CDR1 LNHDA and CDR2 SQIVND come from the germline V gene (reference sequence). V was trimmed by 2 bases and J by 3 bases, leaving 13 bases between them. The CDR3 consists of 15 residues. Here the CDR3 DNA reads TGTGCCAGTAGTATAAACCTGGACAGATACTATGGCTACACCTTC. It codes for CASSINLDRYYGYTF.

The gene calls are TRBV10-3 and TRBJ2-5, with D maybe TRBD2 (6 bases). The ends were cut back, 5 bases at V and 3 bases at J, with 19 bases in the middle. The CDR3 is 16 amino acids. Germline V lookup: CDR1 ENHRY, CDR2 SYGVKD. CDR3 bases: TGTGCCATCAGTAAAGACACTTTAGGCGGGGAAGAGACCCAGTACTTC. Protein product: CAISKDTLGGEETQYF.

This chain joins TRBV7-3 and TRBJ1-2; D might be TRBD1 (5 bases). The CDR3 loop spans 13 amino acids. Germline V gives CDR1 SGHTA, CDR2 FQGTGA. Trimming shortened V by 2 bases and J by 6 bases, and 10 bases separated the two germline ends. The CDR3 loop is CASSLWQGDGYTF. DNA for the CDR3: TGTGCCAGCAGCTTATGGCAGGGTGATGGCTACACCTTC.

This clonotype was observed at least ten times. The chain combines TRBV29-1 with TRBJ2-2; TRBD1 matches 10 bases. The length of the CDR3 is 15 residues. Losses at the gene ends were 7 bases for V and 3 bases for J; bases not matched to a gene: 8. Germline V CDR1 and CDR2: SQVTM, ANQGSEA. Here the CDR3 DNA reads TGCAGCGGACTGGGACAGGGGATATACACCGGGGAGCTGTTTTTT. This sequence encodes CSGLGQGIYTGELFF.

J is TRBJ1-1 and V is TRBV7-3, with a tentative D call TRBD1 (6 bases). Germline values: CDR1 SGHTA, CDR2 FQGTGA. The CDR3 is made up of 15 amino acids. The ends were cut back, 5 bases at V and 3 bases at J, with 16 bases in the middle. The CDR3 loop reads CASSVESGAHTEAFF. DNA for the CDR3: TGTGCCAGCAGCGTTGAATCGGGGGCCCACACTGAAGCTTTCTTT.